Below are 21 T cell receptor beta chains sequenced from a single sample in a study of blood T cell repertoires in COVID-19. Data came from immunoSEQ multiplex PCR; TCRdb stores just in-frame clones and leaves some out. The sample lists approximately 260,000 clones; over 70% were seen once. Sequencing was performed on peripheral blood. The receptors originated from a human donor in a cohort sampled during active COVID-19.

V and J are TRBV11-2 and TRBJ2-5; maybe TRBD2 (7 bases). Per the germline V gene, CDR1 is SGHAT and CDR2 is FQNNGV. V gave up 5 bases and J gave up 0 bases, with 13 bases separating them. This CDR3 region has 15 residues. The CDR3, as DNA: TGTGCCAGCAGCCCACAGGGAGGGAACCAAGAGACCCAGTACTTC. It yields the protein CASSPQGGNQETQYF.

The gene calls are TRBV5-6 and TRBJ1-1; a weak D match, TRBD1 (5 bases). Germline V CDR1 and CDR2: SGHDT, YYEEEE. The length of the CDR3 is 14 residues. V was trimmed by 0 bases and J by 3 bases, leaving 9 bases between them. For the CDR3, the DNA is TGTGCCAGCAGCTTGGACAGGAGGGACACTGAAGCTTTCTTT. This codes for CASSLDRRDTEAFF.

The table lists this clone with a count of one. The V and J genes are TRBV7-9 and TRBJ1-1; TRBD1 agrees at 8 bases. CDR1 and CDR2 (germline): SEHNR, FQNEAQ (reference sequence). The CDR3 is 14 residues long. Trimming cost V 4 bases and J 7 bases; bases outside gene matches: 8. CDR3 sequence (DNA): TGTGCCAGCAGCTCGTTACAGGGGGTAAATGAAGCTTTCTTT. Its translation is CASSSLQGVNEAFF.

This clone was seen many times. CDR3 sequence (DNA): TGTGCCAGCAGTCATTCCGGCAGGGGGCGGTTTGGCAACACTGAAGCTTTCTTT. Its translation is CASSHSGRGRFGNTEAFF. V and J are TRBV25-1 and TRBJ1-1, with 8 bases that match TRBD1. Germline CDR1 reads MGHDK; CDR2 reads SYGVNS. With V trimmed by 5 bases and J by 2 bases, 16 bases remained unmatched. The CDR3 loop spans 18 amino acids.

The rearrangement uses TRBV5-4 and TRBJ2-5; 7 bases agree with TRBD1. The CDR3 totals 13 residues. Unmatched junction bases numbered 9, after V lost 8 bases and J lost 5 bases. Germline assignment: CDR1 SGHNT and CDR2 YYREEE (reference sequence). The chain's CDR3 is CASSRDSMETQYF. Here the CDR3 DNA reads TGTGCCAGTTCCCGGGACAGCATGGAGACCCAGTACTTC.

V is TRBV6-5 and J is TRBJ1-1; 7 bases agree with TRBD1. Losses at the gene ends were 6 bases for V and 0 bases for J; bases not matched to a gene: 7. CDR3 length equals 15 residues. Germline-derived CDR1 and CDR2 are MNHEY and SVGAGI. The CDR3 sequence: CASRALGQLNTEAFF. The CDR3 DNA reads as TGTGCCAGCAGAGCCTTGGGACAGCTGAACACTGAAGCTTTCTTT.

The chain uses TRBV2 and TRBJ2-3, with D possibly being TRBD1 (6 bases). CDR1 SNHLY and CDR2 FYNNEI come from the germline V gene. The CDR3 sequence is 17 residues long. The V and J ends lost 0 bases and 6 bases respectively, with 19 bases between them. CDR3 coding DNA: TGTGCCAGCAGTGAAGCGAGACAGGTCCAATACGGGGATACGCAGTATTTT. It specifies CASSEARQVQYGDTQYF.

The chain has TRBV4-2 and TRBJ2-1; D is perhaps TRBD2 (6 bases). The CDR3 is made up of 14 amino acids. Germline V gene sequence: CDR1 LGHNA, CDR2 YNFKEQ. Trimming left V 2 bases short and J 6 bases short, with 11 bases between. CDR3 region: CASSQPGTSNEQFF. CDR3 in DNA: TGTGCCAGCAGCCAACCGGGGACTTCCAATGAGCAGTTCTTC.

DNA of the CDR3: TGCGCCAGCAGCCAAGATCGAGGGACTAGCGGTCAAGAGACCCAGTACTTC. This gives the protein CASSQDRGTSGQETQYF. This chain links TRBV4-3 with TRBJ2-5; 11 positions match TRBD2. Trimming at V came to 0 bases and at J to 2 bases, leaving 5 bases not matched to a gene. CDR1 and CDR2 (germline): LGHNA, YSLEER. The CDR3 sequence is 17 residues long.

The CDR3 DNA follows: TGCGCCAGCCACGTCCGGGGGACCGAAGGGGGCTACACCTTC. Its translation is CASHVRGTEGGYTF. The chain joins TRBV5-1 to TRBJ1-2; weak D call: TRBD1 (5 bases). CDR3 length equals 14 residues. The ends were cut back, 7 bases at V and 8 bases at J, with 21 bases in the middle. Looked up from germline, CDR1 is SGHRS and CDR2 is YFSETQ.

This chain joins TRBV9 and TRBJ1-2; weak D call: TRBD1 (6 bases). Germline V CDR1 and CDR2: SGDLS, YYNGEE. V shed 2 bases and J shed 6 bases, with 8 bases lying between them. The CDR3 loop spans 12 amino acids. The DNA of the CDR3 is TGTGCCAGCAGCGTGGGGACAAATGGCTACACCTTC. This gives the protein CASSVGTNGYTF.

The chain has TRBV19 and TRBJ2-1; 9 positions match TRBD1. The CDR3 extends over 14 amino acids. From germline, CDR1 is LNHDA and CDR2 SQIVND (reference sequence). V lost 4 bases to trimming and J lost 8 bases; unmatched junction nucleotides: 6. The CDR3 DNA follows: TGTGCCAGTAGTAGGGACAGGGCGGGTTATGAGCAGTTCTTC. This translates into CASSRDRAGYEQFF.

The V and J genes are TRBV2 and TRBJ1-5; D possibly corresponds to TRBD1 (6 bases). Germline-derived CDR1 and CDR2 are SNHLY and FYNNEI. V was clipped by 4 bases and J by 1 base, with 11 bases between them. This CDR3 spans 15 amino acids. The CDR3 loop is CASSVSGVSNQPQHF. Here the CDR3 DNA reads TGTGCCAGCAGTGTATCAGGGGTAAGCAATCAGCCCCAGCATTTT. The whole variable domain, filled in from reference TRBV2 and TRBJ1-5, reads EPEVTQTPSHQVTQMGQEVILRCVPISNHLYFYWYRQILGQKVEFLVSFYNNEISEKSEIFDDQFSVERPDGSNFTLKIRSTKLEDSAMYFCASSVSGVSNQPQHFGDGTRLSIL.

J is TRBJ2-7 and V is TRBV4-2; 9 bases are shared with TRBD1. The germline V gene has CDR1 LGHNA and CDR2 YNFKEQ. The CDR3 is 15 residues long. V was pared by 6 bases and J by 3 bases, with 9 bases of the junction left unmatched. CDR3 region: CASSYGLGQGYEQYF. For the CDR3, the DNA is TGTGCCAGCAGTTACGGTTTGGGACAGGGCTACGAGCAGTACTTC.

The chain joins TRBV7-2 to TRBJ2-2; 8 bases match TRBD2. Germline CDR1 is SGHTA and CDR2 is FQGNSA. The CDR3 has 15 residues. The V segment lost 5 bases and the J segment 6 bases; nucleotides outside the gene matches: 8. The CDR3 is CASSRGLAYAGELFF. DNA for the CDR3: TGTGCCAGCAGCCGTGGACTAGCCTATGCCGGGGAGCTGTTTTTT.

The rearrangement uses TRBV6-2 or TRBV6-3 and TRBJ2-7; D perhaps matches TRBD1 (6 bases). The germline V gene encodes CDR1 MNHEY and CDR2 SVGEGT. Trimming took 5 bases from V and 1 from J, leaving 15 bases between them. The CDR3 loop spans 15 amino acids. The CDR3: CASSAPGHRSYEQYF. The CDR3 nucleotides are TGTGCCAGCAGTGCCCCGGGACACAGATCCTACGAGCAGTACTTC.

This clone was recorded a few times. This sequence joins TRBV6-5 and TRBJ1-5, with D unresolved. CDR3 length: 14 amino acids. V lost 7 bases and J 2 bases, leaving 12 bases between the germline ends. Germline CDR1 and CDR2: MNHEY and SVGAGI. The CDR3, as DNA: TGTGCCAGCAACGGAGGCGGGGGCAATCAGCCCCAGCATTTT. Amino acids: CASNGGGGNQPQHF.

J is TRBJ2-7 and V is TRBV5-5, with a tentative D call TRBD1 (5 bases). Germline V CDR1 and CDR2: SGHKS, YYEKEE (reference sequence). This CDR3 contains 15 residues. Trimming stripped 1 base from V and 3 bases from J, with 14 bases between. The CDR3 DNA sequence: TGTGCCAGCAGCTTGTCGTCAGGGTTTGGCTACGAGCAGTACTTC. Protein sequence: CASSLSSGFGYEQYF.

The V gene is TRBV12-1, the J gene TRBJ2-7; the DNA was not used to check the table's D call, TRBD2. TRBV12-1 is given as a pseudogene. The CDR3 is 13 residues long. The CDR3 spells CASSFGGSYEQYF. The CDR3 bases are TGTGCCAGCAGCTTTGGAGGAAGCTACGAGCAGTACTTC.

The chain joins TRBV19 to TRBJ2-7; perhaps TRBD1 as D (6 bases). Germline V gene lookup returns CDR1 LNHDA and CDR2 SQIVND (reference sequence). CDR3 length equals 15 residues. The V gene lost 6 bases and the J gene lost 6 bases, with 21 bases spanning the gap. Written as DNA, the CDR3 is TGTGCCAGTAGCCTGACAGGTCCCTCAGTTTTCGAGCAGTACTTC. Amino acids: CASSLTGPSVFEQYF. The entire variable domain, with the rest obtained from reference TRBV19 and TRBJ2-7, is as follows: DGGITQSPKYLFRKEGQNVTLSCEQNLNHDAMYWYRQDPGQGLRLIYYSQIVNDFQKGDIAEGYSVSREKKESFPLTVTSAQKNPTAFYLCASSLTGPSVFEQYFGPGTRLTVT.

This sequence joins TRBV28 and TRBJ1-2; TRBD1 might be the D (5 bases). Trimming took 2 bases from V and 7 from J, leaving 14 bases between them. CDR1 and CDR2 from the germline V gene are MDHEN and SYDVKM. CDR3 length equals 14 residues. The CDR3 reads CASSLGGYLGGYTF. In nucleotides, the CDR3 is TGTGCCAGCAGTTTAGGGGGGTATTTGGGTGGCTACACCTTC.